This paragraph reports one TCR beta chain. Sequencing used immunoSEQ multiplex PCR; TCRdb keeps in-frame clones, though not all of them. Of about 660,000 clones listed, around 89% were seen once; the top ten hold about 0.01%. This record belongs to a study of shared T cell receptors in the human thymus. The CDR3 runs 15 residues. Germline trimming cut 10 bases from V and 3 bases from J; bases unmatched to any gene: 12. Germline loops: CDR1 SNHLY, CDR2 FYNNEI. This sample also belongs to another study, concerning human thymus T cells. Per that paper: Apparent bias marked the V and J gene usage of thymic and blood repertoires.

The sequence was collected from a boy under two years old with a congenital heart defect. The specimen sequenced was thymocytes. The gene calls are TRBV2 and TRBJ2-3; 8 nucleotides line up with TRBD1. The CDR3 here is CATECMGQATDTQYF. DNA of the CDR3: TGTGCCACTGAATGTATGGGACAGGCAACAGATACGCAGTATTTT.